What follows are 17 T cell receptor beta chains derived from one specimen sequenced in a study of blood T cell repertoires in COVID-19. Clones were sequenced by immunoSEQ multiplex PCR, and TCRdb holds only the in-frame ones, with some missing. The sample includes roughly 200,000 clones, approximately 79% of them seen just once. The sequencing input was peripheral blood. These receptor sequences come from a man aged 50-59 years who had recovered from COVID-19.

This clone was observed a single time. In DNA form, the CDR3 reads TGCGCCAGCAGCTTGGTTGGGACAGGGGGCGTTGGAGGTACTGAAGCTTTCTTT. Protein product: CASSLVGTGGVGGTEAFF. V is TRBV5-1 and J is TRBJ1-1; 12 bases map to TRBD1. Germline V gene sequence: CDR1 SGHRS, CDR2 YFSETQ. With 0 bases clipped from V and 5 bases from J, the junction kept 11 bases outside the gene matches. The CDR3 has 18 residues.

The gene calls are TRBV5-6 and TRBJ2-3; 11 bases match TRBD1. CDR3 length equals 15 residues. Trimming removed 4 bases from V and 4 bases from J; junction bases left unmatched: 5. Germline CDR1 SGHDT, CDR2 YYEEEE. This chain's CDR3 is CASSRGTGGSDTQYF. The CDR3 coding sequence is TGTGCCAGCAGCCGGGGGACAGGGGGATCAGATACGCAGTATTTT.

Only a few counts were recorded for this clone. V is TRBV5-1 and J is TRBJ2-1; 8 bases line up with TRBD2. Germline CDR1 SGHRS, CDR2 YFSETQ. The CDR3 sequence is 14 residues long. Germline trimming cut 6 bases from V and 8 bases from J; bases unmatched to any gene: 10. The CDR3 here is CASKAGAVGDEQFF. The CDR3 nucleotides are TGCGCCAGCAAAGCGGGAGCCGTGGGGGATGAGCAGTTCTTC.

The chain links TRBV6-2 or TRBV6-3 to TRBJ1-1, with D unresolved. V lost 0 bases, J lost 1 base, and 3 bases lay in between. The length of the CDR3 is 13 residues. CDR1 is MNHEY, CDR2 SVGEGT, per germline. The CDR3 is CASSYSRNTEAFF. In nucleotides, the CDR3 is TGTGCCAGCAGTTACTCTCGGAACACTGAAGCTTTCTTT.

J is TRBJ1-1 and V is TRBV19, with 8 bases matching TRBD1. Germline trimming cut 5 bases from V and 4 bases from J; bases unmatched to any gene: 18. CDR1 is LNHDA, CDR2 SQIVND, per germline (reference sequence). The CDR3 is 18 residues long. The CDR3 DNA reads TGTGCCAGTAGTCCCAACTTCATGGGGGACAGGTTTCTCACTGAAGCTTTCTTT. Encoded protein: CASSPNFMGDRFLTEAFF.

V gene TRBV9 combines with J gene TRBJ2-7, with 9 bases aligning to TRBD1. Trimming removed 0 bases from V and 2 bases from J; junction bases left unmatched: 3. CDR1 is SGDLS and CDR2 is YYNGEE in the germline V gene. The CDR3 has 15 residues. CDR3 residues: CASSVGTGGPYEQYF. In nucleotides, the CDR3 is TGTGCCAGCAGCGTAGGTACAGGGGGCCCCTACGAGCAGTACTTC.

This clone appeared a few times. CDR3 in amino acids: CATSVLFCELAGSKCTDTQYF. CDR3 bases: TGTGCCACCAGTGTATTATTTTGTGAGCTAGCGGGATCCAAGTGCACAGATACGCAGTATTTT. The gene calls are TRBV24-1 and TRBJ2-3, with 9 bases matching TRBD2. Trimming removed 5 bases from V and 1 base from J; junction bases left unmatched: 21. CDR3 size: 21 residues. Per germline, CDR1 KGHDR and CDR2 SFDVKD.

The chain couples TRBV18 to TRBJ2-1, with TRBD2 matching 8 bases. V gave up 6 bases and J gave up 6 bases; unmatched junction bases: 4. Germline V lookup: CDR1 KGHSH, CDR2 LQKENI. The CDR3 loop spans 13 amino acids. The CDR3 reads CASSGGTSNEQFF. CDR3 DNA: TGTGCCAGCTCGGGAGGGACTAGCAATGAGCAGTTCTTC.

The chain combines TRBV19 with TRBJ2-2; D unclear. V shed 6 bases and J shed 0 bases, with 11 bases lying between them. Germline CDR1 and CDR2: LNHDA and SQIVND (reference sequence). The length of the CDR3 is 15 residues. The CDR3 loop reads CASSTLDPNTGELFF. CDR3 in DNA: TGTGCCAGTAGCACCTTAGATCCGAACACCGGGGAGCTGTTTTTT.

This chain connects TRBV9 to TRBJ2-3, with D unclear. Germline CDR1 reads SGDLS; CDR2 reads YYNGEE. The V and J ends lost 4 bases and 4 bases respectively, with 16 bases between them. CDR3 size: 15 residues. CDR3 nucleotides: TGTGCCAGCAGCACGGAAGGAAACGGAGCAGATACGCAGTATTTT. As protein: CASSTEGNGADTQYF.

This sequence joins TRBV7-8 and TRBJ2-2; TRBD2 matches 11 bases. The germline V gene encodes CDR1 SGHVS and CDR2 FQNEAQ. The CDR3 consists of 16 residues. Losses at the gene ends were 0 bases for V and 9 bases for J; bases not matched to a gene: 6. The chain's CDR3 is CASSLALTSGSRELFF. In nucleotides, the CDR3 is TGTGCCAGCAGCTTAGCGCTAACTAGCGGGAGCCGGGAGCTGTTTTTT. Full variable domain (remainder filled in from reference TRBV7-8 and TRBJ2-2): GAGVSQSPRYKVAKRGQDVALRCDPISGHVSLFWYQQALGQGPEFLTYFQNEAQLDKSGLPSDRFFAERPEGSVSTLKIQRTQQEDSAVYLCASSLALTSGSRELFFGEGSRLTVL.

The CDR3 coding sequence is TGTGCCACCAGCAGAGTCGTAGGAGCCCGCACAGATACGCAGTATTTT. Protein sequence: CATSRVVGARTDTQYF. The chain is built from TRBV15 and TRBJ2-3; D gene uncertain. V dropped 1 base and J dropped 1 base, with 12 bases sitting between them. The germline V gene encodes CDR1 LNHNV and CDR2 YYDKDF (reference sequence). The CDR3 length is 16 residues. The whole variable domain, remainder taken from reference TRBV15 and TRBJ2-3, is DAMVIQNPRYQVTQFGKPVTLSCSQTLNHNVMYWYQQKSSQAPKLLFHYYDKDFNNEADTPDNFQSRRPNTSFCFLDIRSPGLGDTAMYLCATSRVVGARTDTQYFGPGTRLTVL.

This chain uses TRBV7-8 with TRBJ2-7; 7 positions match TRBD1. The CDR3 runs 14 residues. Germline V CDR1 and CDR2: SGHVS, FQNEAQ. Losses at the gene ends were 5 bases for V and 2 bases for J; bases not matched to a gene: 6. CDR3 bases: TGTGCCAGCAGCAACCGGGACAGCACCTACGAGCAGTACTTC. Translation: CASSNRDSTYEQYF. Together with reference TRBV7-8 and TRBJ2-7, the CDR3 gives the full variable domain: GAGVSQSPRYKVAKRGQDVALRCDPISGHVSLFWYQQALGQGPEFLTYFQNEAQLDKSGLPSDRFFAERPEGSVSTLKIQRTQQEDSAVYLCASSNRDSTYEQYFGPGTRLTVT.

This clone was observed at least ten times. The chain couples TRBV30 to TRBJ1-6; possible D gene TRBD1, 6 bases. There are 17 residues in the CDR3. Germline V gene data show CDR1 as GTSNPN and CDR2 as SVGIG (reference sequence). V lost 2 bases, J lost 6 bases, and 20 bases lay in between. The CDR3 spells CAWSTTTGLSFNSPLHF. DNA for the CDR3: TGTGCCTGGAGTACTACAACAGGGTTATCATTTAATTCACCCCTCCACTTT.

This clone was seen a handful of times. V usage is TRBV12-5 and J usage is TRBJ1-2, with 7 bases aligning to TRBD1. The CDR3 runs 15 residues. Per germline, CDR1 LGHNT and CDR2 FRNRAP. With 1 base clipped from V and 8 bases from J, the junction kept 10 bases outside the gene matches. The CDR3 loop is CASGLGGPTGKGYTF. The CDR3 DNA follows: TGTGCTAGTGGTTTGGGGGGACCGACAGGGAAAGGCTACACCTTC.

In its sample, this clone was seen a few times. The rearrangement links TRBV5-1 to TRBJ1-3, with D perhaps matching TRBD1 (5 bases). V was clipped by 3 bases and J by 4 bases, with 11 bases between them. The CDR3 runs 14 residues. From germline, CDR1 is SGHRS and CDR2 YFSETQ. The CDR3 loop reads CASSSTDGGNTIYF. The CDR3 coding sequence is TGCGCCAGCAGCTCGACAGACGGAGGAAACACCATATATTTT.

The chain links TRBV29-1 to TRBJ2-7; D uncertain. V lost 7 bases, J lost 3 bases, and 10 bases lay in between. The CDR3 has 11 residues. Germline CDR1 reads SQVTM; CDR2 reads ANQGSEA. The CDR3 nucleotides are TGCAGCGCGATCCTTAGCTACGAGCAGTACTTC. Protein: CSAILSYEQYF.